This TCR beta chain appears in the sequencing data of a study of radiation and T cells in renal cell carcinoma. Study-wide points: Top tumor clonotypes rose in blood 2 weeks post-radiation, then contracted.

This CDR3 contains 15 residues. Between the trimmed V and J ends, which lost 0 bases and 1 base, there was a span of 10 bases. Germline loops: CDR1 SGHDT, CDR2 YYEEEE. TCRdb keeps only in-frame clones here, not all; method: immunoSEQ multiplex PCR. The sample holds around 170,000 clones, roughly nine tenths seen once. Time point specified: blood 4 weeks post-SBRT, at nephrectomy. Treatment described: 15 Gy SBRT to primary tumor, nephrectomy 4 weeks later. Nephrectomy followed 15 Gy stereotactic body radiation by 4 weeks. After SBRT, blood was collected at 2 and 4 weeks, plus baseline. As concerns this clone: The target antigen is unknown.

The chain is built from TRBV5-6 and TRBJ1-1; D not certain. The origin of this receptor is a woman aged 45-65 years with renal cell carcinoma. The sequenced sample was blood, obtained from a patient whose treatment included radiotherapy and nephrectomy. The CDR3 coding sequence is TGTGCCAGCAGCTTGGTGCGGACCGAGAACACTGAAGCTTTCTTT. It yields the protein CASSLVRTENTEAFF.